Listed below are T cell receptor beta chains from one sample, sequenced in a study of T cell repertoires in cytomegalovirus infection. These receptors have no known antigen. TCRdb re-derived calls from the reads in MiXCR, one entry per CDR3 protein. The profile shows approximately 990,000 distinct CDR3 sequences, roughly a third of them singletons. This specimen consisted of cultured CD8+ T cells from PBMCs, obtained from culture after CMV antigen stimulation. Receptor source: a human donor in good health (CMV status not recorded). Some clones in this sample may be carry-over from other donors' samples. Both conserved end residues are part of each CDR3. Each record gives: clone size, CDR3 length, V gene, J gene, D gene, CDR3 protein, CDR3 DNA. A D gene is named only where the DNA matches it firmly. For some rows the clone size is stated as once, few or many, or as a class when expanded; others skip it.

clone size: many
CDR3 length: 16
V gene: TRBV7-6
J gene: TRBJ2-1
D gene: -
CDR3 protein: CASSRYVGDSYNEQFF
CDR3 DNA: TGTGCCAGCAGTCGGTACGTGGGAGACTCCTACAATGAGCAGTTCTTC

clone size: -
CDR3 length: 11
V gene: TRBV12-3/TRBV12-4
J gene: TRBJ2-7
D gene: -
CDR3 protein: CASSISAEQYF
CDR3 DNA: TGTGCCAGCAGCATATCCGCCGAGCAGTACTTC

clone size: -
CDR3 length: 16
V gene: TRBV4-1
J gene: TRBJ1-2
D gene: -
CDR3 protein: CASSQDFAPSGYGYTF
CDR3 DNA: TGCGCCAGCAGCCAAGATTTCGCGCCGAGCGGCTATGGCTACACCTTC

clone size: -
CDR3 length: 15
V gene: TRBV7-9
J gene: TRBJ2-7
D gene: -
CDR3 protein: CASSLALGPDYEQYF
CDR3 DNA: TGTGCCAGCAGCTTAGCGCTCGGACCCGACTACGAGCAGTACTTC

clone size: -
CDR3 length: 15
V gene: TRBV7-6
J gene: TRBJ2-1
D gene: TRBD2
CDR3 protein: CASSPTRGGYNEQFF
CDR3 DNA: TGTGCCAGCAGCCCGACCCGGGGGGGGTACAATGAGCAGTTCTTC

clone size: -
CDR3 length: 15
V gene: TRBV4-2
J gene: TRBJ1-2
D gene: -
CDR3 protein: CASSNLSPVAYGYTF
CDR3 DNA: TGTGCCAGCAGCAACCTTTCACCGGTAGCCTATGGCTACACCTTC

clone size: few
CDR3 length: 15
V gene: TRBV7-9
J gene: TRBJ1-2
D gene: TRBD1
CDR3 protein: CASSNDRVTDYGYTF
CDR3 DNA: TGTGCCAGCAGCAACGACAGGGTAACGGACTATGGCTACACCTTC

clone size: -
CDR3 length: 14
V gene: TRBV4-1
J gene: TRBJ2-2
D gene: -
CDR3 protein: CASSSGPHTGELFF
CDR3 DNA: TGCGCCAGCAGCTCCGGGCCCCACACCGGGGAGCTGTTTTTT

clone size: few
CDR3 length: 17
V gene: TRBV20-1
J gene: TRBJ2-1
D gene: TRBD2
CDR3 protein: CSARDRTSQGPYNEQFF
CDR3 DNA: TGCAGTGCTAGAGATAGGACTAGCCAGGGCCCCTACAATGAGCAGTTCTTC

clone size: -
CDR3 length: 15
V gene: TRBV6-2/TRBV6-3
J gene: TRBJ2-3
D gene: TRBD1
CDR3 protein: CASTIGQGSTDTQYF
CDR3 DNA: TGTGCCAGCACAATAGGACAGGGAAGCACAGATACGCAGTATTTT

clone size: -
CDR3 length: 14
V gene: TRBV5-1
J gene: TRBJ2-2
D gene: -
CDR3 protein: CASSPREDTGELFF
CDR3 DNA: TGCGCCAGCAGCCCTCGAGAAGACACCGGGGAGCTGTTTTTT

clone size: -
CDR3 length: 15
V gene: TRBV4-1
J gene: TRBJ2-5
D gene: -
CDR3 protein: CASSQVGGAQETQYF
CDR3 DNA: TGCGCCAGCAGCCAAGTTGGAGGGGCCCAAGAGACCCAGTACTTC

clone size: -
CDR3 length: 16
V gene: TRBV28
J gene: TRBJ2-5
D gene: -
CDR3 protein: CASSVRGVVFAETQYF
CDR3 DNA: TGTGCCAGCAGTGTACGCGGAGTGGTGTTTGCAGAGACCCAGTACTTC

clone size: few
CDR3 length: 12
V gene: TRBV12-3/TRBV12-4
J gene: TRBJ1-1
D gene: -
CDR3 protein: CASSQGGRSAFF
CDR3 DNA: TGTGCCAGCAGTCAAGGGGGGAGGTCAGCTTTCTTT

clone size: once
CDR3 length: 13
V gene: TRBV27
J gene: TRBJ1-6
D gene: -
CDR3 protein: CASSYTASSALHF
CDR3 DNA: TGTGCCAGCAGTTACACAGCATCGAGCGCCCTCCACTTT

clone size: -
CDR3 length: 16
V gene: TRBV7-4
J gene: TRBJ2-4
D gene: -
CDR3 protein: CASSLERGPGENIQYF
CDR3 DNA: TGTGCCAGCAGCTTAGAGCGAGGCCCGGGAGAAAACATTCAGTACTTC

clone size: -
CDR3 length: 15
V gene: TRBV29-1
J gene: TRBJ2-7
D gene: -
CDR3 protein: CSVSSWGETAYEQYF
CDR3 DNA: TGCAGCGTCTCCTCCTGGGGGGAAACGGCCTACGAGCAGTACTTC

clone size: -
CDR3 length: 18
V gene: TRBV6-1
J gene: TRBJ2-1
D gene: -
CDR3 protein: CASSELHGGPYPYNEQFF
CDR3 DNA: TGTGCCAGCAGTGAACTCCACGGGGGTCCATACCCCTACAATGAGCAGTTCTTC

clone size: -
CDR3 length: 17
V gene: TRBV27
J gene: TRBJ2-5
D gene: TRBD2
CDR3 protein: CASSTLTSGGGWETQYF
CDR3 DNA: TGTGCCAGCAGTACCCTAACTAGCGGGGGGGGATGGGAGACCCAGTACTTC

clone size: few
CDR3 length: 19
V gene: TRBV19
J gene: TRBJ2-2
D gene: -
CDR3 protein: CASSPAGEVGTYNTGELFF
CDR3 DNA: TGTGCCAGTAGTCCGGCAGGGGAAGTCGGGACTTATAACACCGGGGAGCTGTTTTTT

clone size: -
CDR3 length: 14
V gene: TRBV6-2/TRBV6-3
J gene: TRBJ1-1
D gene: -
CDR3 protein: CASSYGARSTEAFF
CDR3 DNA: TGTGCCAGCAGTTACGGGGCGCGGAGCACTGAAGCTTTCTTT

clone size: many
CDR3 length: 13
V gene: TRBV7-8
J gene: TRBJ2-1
D gene: -
CDR3 protein: CASSLAGLDEQFF
CDR3 DNA: TGTGCCAGCAGCTTAGCGGGGTTGGATGAGCAGTTCTTC

clone size: few
CDR3 length: 17
V gene: TRBV4-1
J gene: TRBJ2-5
D gene: TRBD2
CDR3 protein: CASSKKSLAGGRETQYF
CDR3 DNA: TGCGCCAGCAGCAAAAAGTCGCTAGCGGGGGGGCGAGAGACCCAGTACTTC

clone size: few
CDR3 length: 17
V gene: TRBV6-5
J gene: TRBJ1-5
D gene: -
CDR3 protein: CASSYSSAIGPGQPQHF
CDR3 DNA: TGTGCCAGCAGTTACTCATCCGCAATCGGACCGGGCCAGCCCCAGCATTTT

clone size: many
CDR3 length: 15
V gene: TRBV12-3/TRBV12-4
J gene: TRBJ1-1
D gene: -
CDR3 protein: CASSRYPIQNTEAFF
CDR3 DNA: TGTGCCAGCAGCCGATATCCTATCCAGAACACTGAAGCTTTCTTT

clone size: few
CDR3 length: 17
V gene: TRBV7-9
J gene: TRBJ2-4
D gene: -
CDR3 protein: CASSLGARKEPKNIQYF
CDR3 DNA: TGTGCCAGCAGCTTGGGGGCGCGGAAGGAGCCTAAAAACATTCAGTACTTC

clone size: -
CDR3 length: 15
V gene: TRBV19
J gene: TRBJ2-6
D gene: -
CDR3 protein: CASSLSYSGANVLTF
CDR3 DNA: TGTGCCAGTAGTTTAAGCTACTCTGGGGCCAACGTCCTGACTTTC

clone size: -
CDR3 length: 17
V gene: TRBV4-3
J gene: TRBJ2-2
D gene: TRBD1
CDR3 protein: CASSQRQGVGNTRELFF
CDR3 DNA: TGCGCCAGCAGCCAACGACAGGGGGTTGGGAACACCAGGGAGCTGTTTTTT

clone size: -
CDR3 length: 17
V gene: TRBV20-1
J gene: TRBJ2-2
D gene: TRBD2
CDR3 protein: CSASSPGLGFNTGELFF
CDR3 DNA: TGCAGTGCTAGCTCCCCGGGACTAGGTTTCAACACCGGGGAGCTGTTTTTT

clone size: few
CDR3 length: 14
V gene: TRBV12-3/TRBV12-4
J gene: TRBJ1-4
D gene: -
CDR3 protein: CASSLRGPLEKLFF
CDR3 DNA: TGTGCCAGCAGTTTGAGGGGCCCCCTGGAAAAACTGTTTTTT

clone size: -
CDR3 length: 15
V gene: TRBV6-2/TRBV6-3
J gene: TRBJ2-6
D gene: -
CDR3 protein: CASSRAPSGANVLTF
CDR3 DNA: TGTGCCAGCAGTCGGGCTCCCTCTGGGGCCAACGTCCTGACTTTC

clone size: -
CDR3 length: 15
V gene: TRBV7-4
J gene: TRBJ1-1
D gene: -
CDR3 protein: CASSGNSQREPEAFF
CDR3 DNA: TGTGCCAGCAGCGGGAACAGTCAGCGAGAACCTGAAGCTTTCTTT

clone size: few
CDR3 length: 16
V gene: TRBV7-9
J gene: TRBJ2-2
D gene: -
CDR3 protein: CASSPQRLGGTGELFF
CDR3 DNA: TGTGCCAGCAGCCCTCAGCGGCTCGGAGGCACCGGGGAGCTGTTTTTT

clone size: many
CDR3 length: 15
V gene: TRBV6-2/TRBV6-3
J gene: TRBJ2-1
D gene: -
CDR3 protein: CASINGQGQGNEQFF
CDR3 DNA: TGTGCCAGCATCAACGGGCAGGGGCAGGGCAATGAGCAGTTCTTC

clone size: -
CDR3 length: 14
V gene: TRBV29-1
J gene: TRBJ2-3
D gene: -
CDR3 protein: CSVDYRKSTDTQYF
CDR3 DNA: TGCAGCGTTGACTACAGGAAAAGCACAGATACGCAGTATTTT

clone size: -
CDR3 length: 16
V gene: TRBV28
J gene: TRBJ2-2
D gene: -
CDR3 protein: CASSQQGTGGTGELFF
CDR3 DNA: TGTGCCAGCAGCCAACAGGGAACCGGGGGCACCGGGGAGCTGTTTTTT

clone size: few
CDR3 length: 13
V gene: TRBV4-3
J gene: TRBJ2-1
D gene: -
CDR3 protein: CASSQERLDEQFF
CDR3 DNA: TGCGCCAGCAGCCAAGAAAGGTTAGATGAGCAGTTCTTC

clone size: -
CDR3 length: 15
V gene: TRBV7-6
J gene: TRBJ1-6
D gene: -
CDR3 protein: CVSSLSAAGISPLHF
CDR3 DNA: TGTGTCAGCAGCCTCTCGGCCGCAGGGATTTCACCCCTCCACTTT

clone size: few
CDR3 length: 17
V gene: TRBV7-8
J gene: TRBJ2-6
D gene: -
CDR3 protein: CASSPRDPDSGANVLTF
CDR3 DNA: TGTGCCAGCAGCCCAAGGGACCCGGACTCTGGGGCCAACGTCCTGACTTTC

clone size: few
CDR3 length: 15
V gene: TRBV27
J gene: TRBJ2-2
D gene: TRBD2
CDR3 protein: CASIFRGGSTGELFF
CDR3 DNA: TGTGCCAGCATCTTTCGGGGGGGGAGCACCGGGGAGCTGTTTTTT

clone size: many
CDR3 length: 13
V gene: TRBV7-6
J gene: TRBJ2-7
D gene: TRBD2
CDR3 protein: CASSLGLANEQYF
CDR3 DNA: TGTGCCAGCAGCCTGGGACTAGCGAACGAGCAGTACTTC

clone size: -
CDR3 length: 13
V gene: TRBV6-5
J gene: TRBJ2-2
D gene: -
CDR3 protein: CASSYARPGELFF
CDR3 DNA: TGTGCCAGCAGTTACGCGCGCCCCGGGGAGCTGTTTTTT

clone size: many
CDR3 length: 14
V gene: TRBV7-7
J gene: TRBJ2-2
D gene: -
CDR3 protein: CASSLETGAGELFF
CDR3 DNA: TGTGCTAGCAGCTTAGAGACAGGTGCCGGGGAGCTGTTTTTT

clone size: -
CDR3 length: 12
V gene: TRBV2
J gene: TRBJ1-1
D gene: -
CDR3 protein: CAVGRGRKDAFF
CDR3 DNA: TGTGCCGTGGGGCGGGGGAGGAAAGACGCTTTCTTT

clone size: few
CDR3 length: 14
V gene: TRBV2
J gene: TRBJ2-1
D gene: -
CDR3 protein: CASTGAGSYNEQFF
CDR3 DNA: TGTGCCAGCACAGGAGCTGGCTCCTACAATGAGCAGTTCTTC

clone size: few
CDR3 length: 14
V gene: TRBV20-1
J gene: TRBJ2-1
D gene: -
CDR3 protein: CSAWDTSSYNEQFF
CDR3 DNA: TGTAGTGCTTGGGACACATCCTCCTACAATGAGCAGTTCTTC

clone size: few
CDR3 length: 13
V gene: TRBV29-1
J gene: TRBJ2-3
D gene: -
CDR3 protein: CSVGGRNTDTQYF
CDR3 DNA: TGCAGCGTTGGAGGGCGGAACACAGATACGCAGTATTTT

clone size: few
CDR3 length: 13
V gene: TRBV5-6
J gene: TRBJ2-2
D gene: TRBD1
CDR3 protein: CATSGGYTGELFF
CDR3 DNA: TGTGCCACCTCAGGGGGCTACACCGGGGAGCTGTTTTTT

clone size: -
CDR3 length: 14
V gene: TRBV6-1
J gene: TRBJ2-5
D gene: -
CDR3 protein: CASTLGPRQETQYF
CDR3 DNA: TGTGCCAGCACCCTGGGACCCCGGCAAGAGACCCAGTACTTC

clone size: -
CDR3 length: 17
V gene: TRBV12-3/TRBV12-4
J gene: TRBJ2-6
D gene: TRBD2
CDR3 protein: CASSTSGGRGEANVLTF
CDR3 DNA: TGTGCCAGCAGTACTAGCGGGGGCCGGGGGGAGGCCAACGTCCTGACTTTC

clone size: many
CDR3 length: 15
V gene: TRBV7-6
J gene: TRBJ2-3
D gene: -
CDR3 protein: CASSLELAYTDTQYF
CDR3 DNA: TGTGCCAGCAGCTTAGAGTTAGCCTACACAGATACGCAGTATTTT

clone size: -
CDR3 length: 16
V gene: TRBV5-5
J gene: TRBJ2-2
D gene: -
CDR3 protein: CASSTLQGEGTGELFF
CDR3 DNA: TGTGCCAGCAGCACCTTACAGGGGGAGGGCACCGGGGAGCTGTTTTTT

clone size: many
CDR3 length: 13
V gene: TRBV7-6
J gene: TRBJ2-7
D gene: -
CDR3 protein: CASEDGSSYEQYF
CDR3 DNA: TGTGCCAGCGAAGATGGAAGCTCCTACGAGCAGTACTTC

clone size: -
CDR3 length: 13
V gene: TRBV12-3/TRBV12-4
J gene: TRBJ2-7
D gene: -
CDR3 protein: CASSDKTGPEQYF
CDR3 DNA: TGTGCCAGCAGTGATAAAACAGGGCCCGAGCAGTACTTC

clone size: many
CDR3 length: 15
V gene: TRBV7-2
J gene: TRBJ1-2
D gene: -
CDR3 protein: CASSLWGAPNYGYTF
CDR3 DNA: TGTGCCAGCAGCTTATGGGGGGCTCCCAACTATGGCTACACCTTC

clone size: -
CDR3 length: 14
V gene: TRBV5-4
J gene: TRBJ2-5
D gene: -
CDR3 protein: CASSLSARQETQYF
CDR3 DNA: TGTGCCAGCAGCTTATCGGCTAGGCAAGAGACCCAGTACTTC

clone size: -
CDR3 length: 15
V gene: TRBV15
J gene: TRBJ2-7
D gene: -
CDR3 protein: CATSRFRDEKYEQYF
CDR3 DNA: TGTGCCACCAGCAGATTCCGGGACGAAAAGTACGAGCAGTACTTC

clone size: few
CDR3 length: 14
V gene: TRBV7-6
J gene: TRBJ1-6
D gene: TRBD1
CDR3 protein: CASSLTGENSPLHF
CDR3 DNA: TGTGCCAGCAGCTTGACAGGGGAGAATTCACCCCTCCACTTT

clone size: -
CDR3 length: 13
V gene: TRBV29-1
J gene: TRBJ2-3
D gene: -
CDR3 protein: CSVVRQNTDTQYF
CDR3 DNA: TGCAGCGTTGTCCGACAGAACACAGATACGCAGTATTTT